Listed here are 8 T cell receptor beta chains from one sample, sequenced in a study of glioma-infiltrating T cells. Amplification of TCR alpha and beta CDR3 regions from RNA used iRepertoire nested multiplex PCR. TCRdb re-called the multiplex PCR reads through MiXCR, storing one row per CDR3 protein. The table lists under 200,000 distinct CDR3 sequences, more than 35% of them singletons. Sequenced input: glioma tissue, nonneoplastic brain tissue, or PBMCs (not recorded which). Every receptor here comes from a human donor with low-grade glioma or glioblastoma, undergoing nonglioma brain surgery, or in good health (not recorded which).

A remark on this clonotype: A read error may produce the germline difference seen at one junction end. The V and J genes are TRBV28 and TRBJ1-5; D unresolved. The CDR3 loop spans 12 amino acids. CDR1 is MDHEN and CDR2 is SYDVKM in the germline V gene. CDR3 nucleotide sequence: TGTGCCAGCAGGAAGGTTAATCAGCCCAAGCATTTT. Its translation: CASRKVNQPKHF.

V and J are TRBV2 and TRBJ2-1, with D possibly being TRBD1 (6 bases). Germline V CDR1 and CDR2: SNHLY, FYNNEI. This CDR3 is 12 amino acids long. V was shortened by 6 bases and J by 7 bases, with 10 bases between the two germline ends. This CDR3 is CASRPTGNEQFF. CDR3 DNA: TGTGCCAGCAGGCCGACAGGTAATGAGCAGTTCTTC.

This clonotype was detected only a few times. The J gene is TRBJ2-5, the V gene TRBV29-1; TRBD1 agrees at 7 bases. J gave up 0 bases and V 6 bases, and 1 base lay outside the gene matches. CDR1 SQVTM and CDR2 ANQGSEA come from the germline V gene. The CDR3 loop spans 12 amino acids. The CDR3 DNA is TGCAGCGTGGGACAGAACCAAGAGACCCAGTACTTC. It is translated as CSVGQNQETQYF.

Worth noting for this clonotype: This may be a read error: a much more frequent sequence differs by one nucleotide. CDR3 nucleotides: TGCGCCAGCAGCCAGCTCGCAGGGATAGGTAAGCCCCAGCATTTT. This translates into CASSQLAGIGKPQHF. This chain links TRBV4-1 with TRBJ1-5; possibly TRBD1 for D (5 bases). Germline CDR1 is MGHRA and CDR2 is YSYEKL. The length of the CDR3 is 15 residues. V lost 3 bases and J 8 bases, leaving 17 bases between the germline ends.

This clonotype was observed many times. The chain links TRBV2 to TRBJ2-3; unclear D gene. CDR1 SNHLY and CDR2 FYNNEI come from the germline V gene. The CDR3 has 13 amino acids. The V end was cut by 1 base, the J end by 6 bases, with 8 bases between. The DNA for the CDR3 is TGTGCCAGCAGTGAAGGTCGGGCGGATACGCAGTATTTT. Protein sequence: CASSEGRADTQYF.

There are a few counts of this clonotype. The rearrangement links TRBV2 to TRBJ1-2; D is ambiguous. The CDR3 covers 14 residues. V was shortened by 4 bases and J by 6 bases, with 15 bases between the two germline ends. Germline CDR1 reads SNHLY; CDR2 reads FYNNEI. The DNA for the CDR3 is TGTGCCAGCAGTGCTCGCCGGACGGGCGATGGCTACACCTTC. Translated: CASSARRTGDGYTF. Based on the CDR3 plus reference TRBV2 and TRBJ1-2, the full variable domain is EPEVTQTPSHQVTQMGQEVILRCVPISNHLYFYWYRQILGQKVEFLVSFYNNEISEKSEIFDDQFSVERPDGSNFTLKIRSTKLEDSAMYFCASSARRTGDGYTFGSGTRLTVV.

This clonotype was counted once. A much larger clone lies one base from this, so it may be a read error. This chain uses TRBV12-3 or TRBV12-4 with TRBJ2-1; TRBD2 aligns across 10 bases. The V gene end was trimmed by 4 bases and the J gene end by 10 bases; junction bases not matched to a gene: 7. CDR3 length equals 14 residues. CDR3 coding DNA: TGTGCCAGCAGTTCCCCTAGCGGGAGTTACGAGCAGTTCTTC. This codes for CASSSPSGSYEQFF.

The genes are TRBV29-1 and TRBJ2-7, with a tentative D call TRBD1 (6 bases). The germline V and J ends were trimmed by 7 bases and 4 bases, with 20 bases remaining between them. CDR1 SQVTM and CDR2 ANQGSEA come from the germline V gene. The CDR3 runs 14 residues. The CDR3 loop is CSATVGTRSYEQYF. The DNA of the CDR3 is TGCAGCGCCACTGTAGGGACAAGGTCATACGAGCAGTACTTC.